This T cell receptor beta chain was found in a study of T cells in AML relapse after transplant (dated by TCRdb to the late 2010s). Study-wide context: Clinically matched patients in whom long-term complete remission was maintained, with more than 3 years of follow-up, were used as remission controls. In patients given allogeneic HSCT for myeloid malignancy, this retrospective study looked at bone marrow T cells, examining both their TCR repertoires and their inhibitory receptor expression. Remission samples were obtained from bone marrow collected about 1 year after HSCT from patients in whom complete remission was maintained.

Overall study results and their limits: TCR repertoire comparisons were based on very few samples, with only three individuals included per group for unsorted bone marrow.

Library construction relied on PCR. A modified RACE PCR protocol, not multiplex PCR, was used to amplify TCR alpha and beta chains from RNA. Libraries were sequenced on an Illumina MiSeq, and raw reads were demultiplexed according to sample-specific barcode combinations. Per the source publication's procedure: TCR clonotypes were identified from the sequencing reads using MiXCR software. The public reads were run again by TCRdb, first through fastp at Q25 and then through MiXCR, and only productive beta chains were kept. CDR3 protein sequences are deduplicated, and each keeps its most common genes and DNA. TCRdb's processing, not the authors' own work, is the source of the V and J calls. The sample profile shows roughly 3,000 distinct CDR3 sequences; over 8.5% of them were found once. Jointly, the top ten make up 32% of the sample. V sheds 0 bases and J sheds 4 bases, leaving 18 bases between their ends. Looking up the germline V gene yields CDR1 LGHNT and CDR2 FRNRAP. There are 17 amino acids in the CDR3, from cysteine to phenylalanine inclusive. Of all the DNA, just the CDR3 is kept, 51 bases in frame from base 1.

This clonotype is labeled medium-sized (0.01 to 0.1%). Its cognate antigen has yet to be identified. Per-base qualities were not stored, and no clone one base away is much larger. Sequences were derived from bone marrow, either the whole sample or a sorted T cell fraction (not recorded which), sampled in complete remission. The chain was built from TRBV12-5 and TRBJ1-1; too little of a D gene remains to name it. The receptor's source is a human donor who had a stem cell transplant for acute myeloid leukemia. After a transplant, certain T cells may trace back to the graft donor. The DNA sequence is given as TGTGCTAGTGGTTTGGTACGTTCCCACGAGTCGGGCACTGAAGCTTTCTTT. It translates to CASGLVRSHESGTEAFF.